Listed below are T cell receptor beta chains from one sample, sequenced in a study of T cells in Graves' hyperthyroidism and ophthalmopathy. MiXCR, applied by TCRdb to the multiplex PCR reads, yields one record per CDR3 protein. The data hold a few hundred thousand distinct CDR3 sequences, with roughly 15% observed a single time. The material sequenced was blood. The source is a woman aged 18-29 years with Graves' ophthalmopathy. Each CDR3 is given with its conserved first and last residue. The D gene is left open where the match is weak. Only part of the rows carry a size: once, few, many, or a class if the clone is expanded.

V: TRBV30; D: TRBD1; J: TRBJ2-7; size: -; CDR3: CAWSVPWDRAFLHEQYF; DNA: TGTGCCTGGAGTGTACCCTGGGACAGGGCGTTTCTCCACGAGCAGTACTTC
V: TRBV28; D: -; J: TRBJ1-2; size: -; CDR3: CASSQRGAHGYTF; DNA: TGTGCCAGCAGCCAAAGGGGGGCGCATGGCTACACCTTC
V: TRBV6-2/TRBV6-3; D: -; J: TRBJ2-3; size: few; CDR3: CASAVGGTDTQYF; DNA: TGTGCCAGCGCGGTGGGGGGCACAGATACGCAGTATTTT
V: TRBV28; D: TRBD1; J: TRBJ1-5; size: many; CDR3: CASSLSLSGTVKFNQPQHF; DNA: TGTGCCAGCAGTTTATCCCTGTCCGGGACAGTAAAATTCAATCAGCCCCAGCATTTT
V: TRBV7-8; D: TRBD2; J: TRBJ2-3; size: few; CDR3: CASSLARTSGYTDTQYF; DNA: TGTGCCAGCAGCTTAGCGAGAACTAGCGGGTACACAGATACGCAGTATTTT
V: TRBV6-1; D: TRBD2; J: TRBJ2-3; size: -; CDR3: CASSYGGADTQYF; DNA: TGTGCCAGCAGTTATGGGGGGGCAGATACGCAGTATTTT
V: TRBV30; D: -; J: TRBJ1-2; size: many; CDR3: CAWSPSRTHYGYTF; DNA: TGTGCCTGGAGCCCTTCAAGGACCCACTATGGCTACACCTTC
V: TRBV20-1; D: -; J: TRBJ1-4; size: many; CDR3: CSARISQKLFF; DNA: TGCAGTGCTAGAATTTCACAGAAACTGTTTTTT
V: TRBV6-2/TRBV6-3; D: TRBD2; J: TRBJ2-5; size: few; CDR3: CASSDPSGTSGGAQETQYF; DNA: TGTGCCAGCAGCGATCCCTCCGGGACTAGCGGGGGGGCCCAAGAGACCCAGTACTTC
V: TRBV20-1; D: -; J: TRBJ1-5; size: -; CDR3: CSARTIGNQPQHF; DNA: TGCAGTGCGAGGACGATCGGCAATCAGCCCCAGCATTTT
V: TRBV15; D: -; J: TRBJ2-5; size: -; CDR3: CATSRDQRVGETQYF; DNA: TGTGCCACCAGCAGAGATCAGAGGGTAGGGGAGACCCAGTACTTC
V: TRBV7-9; D: -; J: TRBJ2-2; size: -; CDR3: CASSLAPSTPELFF; DNA: TGTGCCAGCAGCTTAGCGCCTTCTACACCGGAGCTGTTTTTT
V: TRBV20-1; D: TRBD2; J: TRBJ2-3; size: many; CDR3: CSARDPRASGREGSDTQYF; DNA: TGCAGTGCTAGAGACCCCCGGGCTAGCGGGAGAGAAGGGTCAGATACGCAGTATTTT
V: TRBV20-1; D: TRBD1; J: TRBJ1-1; size: -; CDR3: CSAREGQGLNTEAFF; DNA: TGCAGTGCTAGAGAGGGACAGGGGCTGAACACTGAAGCTTTCTTT
V: TRBV4-1; D: TRBD1; J: TRBJ2-7; size: -; CDR3: CASSQGQGPSGEQYF; DNA: TGCGCCAGCAGCCAAGGACAGGGGCCTAGTGGTGAGCAGTACTTC
V: TRBV20-1; D: TRBD2; J: TRBJ2-1; size: few; CDR3: CSAPGSSGGAFNEQFF; DNA: TGCAGTGCTCCTGGCTCTAGCGGGGGGGCCTTCAATGAGCAGTTCTTC
V: TRBV7-2; D: -; J: TRBJ2-3; size: many; CDR3: CASIGGGRTDTQYF; DNA: TGTGCCAGCATCGGGGGCGGGAGAACAGATACGCAGTATTTT
V: TRBV28; D: -; J: TRBJ1-2; size: many; CDR3: CASSSPPTYGYTF; DNA: TGTGCCAGCAGTTCCCCACCGACTTATGGCTACACCTTC
V: TRBV18; D: TRBD1; J: TRBJ1-3; size: few; CDR3: CASSSGQISGNTIYF; DNA: TGTGCCAGCTCTTCGGGACAGATCTCTGGAAACACCATATATTTT
V: TRBV28; D: TRBD1; J: TRBJ2-3; size: many; CDR3: CASSFPRTGGDTQYF; DNA: TGTGCCAGCAGTTTTCCTCGGACAGGAGGCGATACGCAGTATTTT
V: TRBV7-8; D: -; J: TRBJ2-7; size: many; CDR3: CASSPLSAGASYEQYF; DNA: TGTGCCAGCAGCCCTCTCTCAGCGGGCGCCTCCTACGAGCAGTACTTC
V: TRBV7-3; D: -; J: TRBJ2-1; size: many; CDR3: CASSRGHLYNEQFF; DNA: TGTGCCAGCAGCCGGGGACATCTCTACAATGAGCAGTTCTTC
V: TRBV5-1; D: -; J: TRBJ1-1; size: many; CDR3: CASSLGSSTEAFF; DNA: TGCGCCAGCAGCTTGGGGTCAAGCACTGAAGCTTTCTTT
V: TRBV30; D: -; J: TRBJ1-3; size: many; CDR3: CAWSVRGVGNTIYF; DNA: TGTGCCTGGAGTGTACGGGGGGTTGGAAACACCATATATTTT